The clone carrying this T cell receptor (beta chain) was found a few times. The source of the sample is a study of Graves' ophthalmopathy and Graves' hyperthyroidism. Amplification targeted the TCR beta CDR3 regions, with RNA transcripts as the source material. RT-PCR in the first round used HTBI primers; a second-round multiplex PCR followed. TCRdb reprocessed the multiplex PCR reads via MiXCR and lists one record per CDR3 protein. The sample yields roughly 700,000 distinct CDR3 sequences, roughly 40% seen once. The CDR3 is 14 amino acids. The V segment lost 6 bases and the J segment 3 bases; nucleotides outside the gene matches: 7. Germline lookup yields CDR1 MDHEN and CDR2 SYDVKM. A duration under 3 months, NOSPECS ≥4, CAS ≥3 and moderate-to-severe activity characterized the donors with ophthalmopathy. Exclusion covered patients with other autoimmune diseases or uncontrolled infections (as well as pregnancy or lactation). Clinical symptoms, serum thyroxine, TRAb, thyroid ultrasound and orbital computed tomography were relied on for diagnosis. The authors isolated PBMCs from 8 to 10 ml of fresh peripheral blood.

This clonotype was sampled from an adult man with Graves' ophthalmopathy. This chain connects TRBV28 to TRBJ1-2; 7 bases line up with TRBD1. The specimen sequenced was peripheral blood. The CDR3 spells CASRHRGLDYGYTF. In DNA, the CDR3 is TGTGCCAGCAGGCACAGGGGCCTTGACTATGGCTACACCTTC.